These 5 T cell receptor beta chains were sequenced from one sample in a study of identical twins. TCRdb reprocessed the 5' RACE reads via MiXCR and lists one record per CDR3 protein. Here the sample spans 200,000 to 250,000 distinct CDR3 sequences, approximately 6.8% being singletons. A further study also used this sample, focusing on yellow fever vaccine responses in identical twins.

The source material was CD8+ T cells sorted from blood. These receptor sequences come from a woman aged 18-29 years in good health.

This clonotype has ten or more counts. This chain uses TRBV27 with TRBJ1-5, with D perhaps TRBD1 (6 bases). The germline V gene has CDR1 MNHEY and CDR2 SMNVEV (reference sequence). V lost 3 bases, J lost 2 bases, and 8 bases lay in between. CDR3 size: 14 residues. The CDR3 DNA reads TGTGCCAGCAGTTTCGCAGGGGGCAATCAGCCCCAGCATTTT. The encoded protein is CASSFAGGNQPQHF.

The sample holds many counts of this clonotype. The chain couples TRBV4-1 to TRBJ2-3, with D perhaps matching TRBD1 (5 bases). CDR1 is MGHRA and CDR2 is YSYEKL in the germline V gene. The ends were cut back, 2 bases at V and 6 bases at J, with 12 bases in the middle. The CDR3 spans 14 residues. CDR3 DNA sequence: TGCGCCAGCAGCCAATCCTTCACAGGCGATACGCAGTATTTT. Translating it yields CASSQSFTGDTQYF.

This clonotype has only a few counts. This chain joins TRBV15 and TRBJ2-3, with 10 bases that match TRBD1. In germline, CDR1 is LNHNV, CDR2 YYDKDF (reference sequence). The trim removed 1 base at V and 1 base at J, leaving 2 bases unmatched. The CDR3 runs 16 residues. The CDR3 nucleotides are TGTGCCACCAGCAGAGCTGGGACAGGGGGCACAGATACGCAGTATTTT. Amino acid sequence: CATSRAGTGGTDTQYF.

This clonotype has a handful of counts. J is TRBJ2-3 and V is TRBV12-3 or TRBV12-4, with 11 positions matching TRBD2. Losses at the gene ends were 4 bases for V and 2 bases for J; bases not matched to a gene: 5. The CDR3 is 16 amino acids. DNA of the CDR3: TGTGCCAGCAGTTACCCACTAGCGGGAGACACAGATACGCAGTATTTT. It codes for CASSYPLAGDTDTQYF.

The chain links TRBV5-6 to TRBJ1-2; D may be TRBD1 (5 bases). This CDR3 has 16 residues. CDR1 SGHDT and CDR2 YYEEEE come from the germline V gene. V lost 0 bases, J lost 3 bases, and 15 bases lay in between. CDR3 bases: TGTGCCAGCAGCTTGGATCCGGATGGGACTTACTATGGCTACACCTTC. Residues: CASSLDPDGTYYGYTF.